This TCR beta chain was sequenced for a study of cytomegalovirus exposure and HLA in healthy donors. About the research overall: There were tens of millions of unique TCRs (from HLA-typed donors) in an early data release.

In the PCR, 60 Vbeta and 13 Jbeta primers were used. Measured with immunoSEQ multiplex PCR; TCRdb has only the in-frame clones, and not every one. There are 150,000 to 200,000 clones in the sample; roughly 80% occur only once, and about 2.4% lies in the top ten. Of note for this clone: Its antigen is unknown.

Every donor was a healthy person donating bone marrow. There are 14 residues in the CDR3. Germline lookup yields CDR1 SQVTM and CDR2 ANQGSEA. V dropped 2 bases and J dropped 0 bases, with 10 bases sitting between them. Whole-study results and caveats: Rare TCR sequences predominated, though certain public TCRs were found in many donors. In a later analysis, V- and J-gene trimming of beta chains associated with a DCLRE1C missense variant, replicated independently.

The sequenced sample was PBMCs. The rearrangement links TRBV29-1 to TRBJ1-1; possibly TRBD1 for D (5 bases). The source of this sequence is a woman aged 50 to 65 in good health and CMV-seropositive. The CDR3 DNA reads as TGCAGCGTTGAAAAGGGAGGGGTGAACACTGAAGCTTTCTTT. Translated: CSVEKGGVNTEAFF.